The 18 T cell receptor beta chains below come from one sample, sequenced in a study of STAT3 mutations in large granular lymphocyte leukemia. The data were produced by immunoSEQ multiplex PCR, yet TCRdb's version contains in-frame clones alone and is incomplete. The sample holds about 5,500 clones; roughly 94% are singletons and the top ten take approximately 30%. Points from the study as a whole: In T-cell large granular lymphocyte leukemia, about half of patients showed multiple immunodominant subclonotypes.

These TCRs are of unknown antigen specificity. Sequencing was done on a sample of peripheral blood mononuclear cells. The receptors derive from a man aged 55 to 70 with T-cell large granular lymphocyte leukemia. Some clones in this sample may be carry-over from other donors' samples.

The chain links TRBV30 to TRBJ2-5, with a possible D match to TRBD1 (6 bases). The CDR3 is 13 residues long. V dropped 4 bases and J dropped 2 bases, with 11 bases sitting between them. The germline CDR1 and CDR2 sequences are GTSNPN and SVGIG (reference sequence). CDR3 nucleotides: TGTGCCTGGAACAGGGAATGGCAAGAGACCCAGTACTTC. This translates into CAWNREWQETQYF.

The chain uses TRBV5-4 and TRBJ2-7; 8 bases are a match to TRBD2. V lost 0 bases to trimming and J lost 3 bases; unmatched junction nucleotides: 8. This CDR3 has 16 amino acids. Germline assignment: CDR1 SGHNT and CDR2 YYREEE (reference sequence). DNA of the CDR3: TGTGCCAGCAGCTTGGGGGTCGCGGGAGGATTCTACGAGCAGTACTTC. Its translation is CASSLGVAGGFYEQYF.

The chain is built from TRBV29-1 and TRBJ2-7; 8 bases agree with TRBD1. Losses at the gene ends were 6 bases for V and 2 bases for J; bases not matched to a gene: 6. This CDR3 spans 13 amino acids. Germline CDR1 reads SQVTM; CDR2 reads ANQGSEA. The DNA for the CDR3 is TGCAGCGTCCGGACAGGGATTACCTACGAGCAGTACTTC. Translation gives CSVRTGITYEQYF.

The chain joins TRBV29-1 to TRBJ2-4; weak D call: TRBD2 (5 bases). This CDR3 comprises 13 residues. Trimming pared 6 bases from V and 0 bases from J, leaving 9 bases between. From germline, CDR1 is SQVTM and CDR2 ANQGSEA. The CDR3, as DNA: TGCAGCGTCCGAGGGCTAGCCAAAAACATTCAGTACTTC. This sequence encodes CSVRGLAKNIQYF.

This chain connects TRBV25-1 to TRBJ2-7; the D call may be TRBD1 or TRBD2 (5 bases each). CDR1 is MGHDK and CDR2 is SYGVNS in the germline V gene. This CDR3 comprises 15 residues. V was cut by 4 bases and J by 5 bases, with 18 bases left in between. The CDR3 region has the DNA TGTGCCAGCAGTGGACGGGACGCAGCGGCTCACGAGCAGTACTTC. Translating it yields CASSGRDAAAHEQYF.

The rearrangement uses TRBV28 and TRBJ2-3, with D hard to call. CDR3 size: 13 residues. V shed 1 base and J shed 4 bases, with 6 bases lying between them. Germline CDR1 MDHEN, CDR2 SYDVKM. The CDR3 is CASSLFIPDTQYF. CDR3 sequence (DNA): TGTGCCAGCAGTTTATTTATCCCAGATACGCAGTATTTT.

The V and J genes are TRBV7-9 and TRBJ2-7, with TRBD1 matching over 8 bases. CDR3 length: 13 residues. The germline gives CDR1 SEHNR, CDR2 FQNEAQ (reference sequence). V shed 4 bases, J shed 5 bases, and the junction held 4 bases outside the gene matches. CDR3 in amino acids: CASSWDRSDEQYF. Written as DNA, the CDR3 is TGTGCCAGCAGCTGGGACAGGTCGGACGAGCAGTACTTC.

V and J are TRBV19 and TRBJ2-5; D is perhaps TRBD1 or TRBD2 (5 bases each). This CDR3 has 13 amino acids. Germline CDR1 reads LNHDA; CDR2 reads SQIVND (reference sequence). V lost 6 bases to trimming and J lost 1 base, with 9 bases between them. CDR3 DNA: TGTGCCAGTAGCCAGGGAGCCCAAGAGACCCAGTACTTC. It encodes CASSQGAQETQYF. Using reference TRBV19 and TRBJ2-5 for the parts outside the CDR3, the full variable domain is DGGITQSPKYLFRKEGQNVTLSCEQNLNHDAMYWYRQDPGQGLRLIYYSQIVNDFQKGDIAEGYSVSREKKESFPLTVTSAQKNPTAFYLCASSQGAQETQYFGPGTRLLVL.

The V gene is TRBV28, the J gene TRBJ1-2; D call uncertain. Trimming removed 3 bases from V and 8 bases from J, with 10 bases in between. Germline lookup yields CDR1 MDHEN and CDR2 SYDVKM. This CDR3 has 12 residues. The DNA of the CDR3 is TGTGCCAGCAGTTTTCACTTGAAGGGCTACACCTTC. Amino acids: CASSFHLKGYTF.

The V call is TRBV6-1, the J call TRBJ1-4, with D perhaps TRBD1 (5 bases). Germline V gene data show CDR1 as MNHNS and CDR2 as SASEGT. The V end was cut by 6 bases, the J end by 8 bases, with 16 bases between. This CDR3 region has 14 residues. CDR3 sequence (DNA): TGTGCCAGCAGACAGGTCGACTGGGGGGAAAAACTGTTTTTT. Protein product: CASRQVDWGEKLFF.

This clone came up once. V gene TRBV7-9 combines with J gene TRBJ2-7; D uncertain. The CDR3 sequence is 11 residues long. CDR1 is SEHNR and CDR2 is FQNEAQ in the germline V gene (reference sequence). Between the trimmed V and J ends, which lost 2 bases and 6 bases, there was a span of 5 bases. The CDR3 coding sequence is TGTGCCAGCAGCTTAAGTCCCGAGCAGTACTTC. Translated: CASSLSPEQYF. Supplemented by reference TRBV7-9 and TRBJ2-7, the full variable domain reads DTGVSQNPRHKITKRGQNVTFRCDPISEHNRLYWYRQTLGQGPEFLTYFQNEAQLEKSRLLSDRFSAERPKGSFSTLEIQRTEQGDSAMYLCASSLSPEQYFGPGTRLTVT.

The V and J genes are TRBV13 and TRBJ1-2; the D gene is possibly TRBD1 (6 bases). This CDR3 region has 13 residues. The V gene lost 6 bases and the J gene lost 3 bases, with 11 bases spanning the gap. Germline V CDR1 and CDR2: PRHDT, FYEKMQ (reference sequence). CDR3 loop: CASSKGGDYGYTF. Here the CDR3 DNA reads TGTGCCAGCAGTAAGGGGGGGGACTATGGCTACACCTTC.

The V and J genes are TRBV29-1 and TRBJ2-3, with D perhaps TRBD2 (5 bases). V lost 4 bases and J 0 bases, leaving 11 bases between the germline ends. Germline CDR1 and CDR2: SQVTM and ANQGSEA. CDR3 length: 14 amino acids. The CDR3 loop is CSVGREGSTDTQYF. Here the CDR3 DNA reads TGCAGCGTTGGTCGGGAAGGGAGCACAGATACGCAGTATTTT.

For this clone: Germline and junction disagree at one end, which may indicate a read error. The rearrangement joins TRBV6-6 to TRBJ2-7, with D possibly being TRBD2 (6 bases). This CDR3 comprises 11 residues. Germline CDR1 and CDR2: MNHNY and SVGAGI (reference sequence). CDR3 bases: TGTGCCACCCGCTTAGGGGAGGCCCCACACTTC. Translation: CATRLGEAPHF.

The V and J genes are TRBV7-2 and TRBJ1-5, with D possibly TRBD1 on 5 matching bases. Germline CDR1 reads SGHTA; CDR2 reads FQGNSA. The CDR3 is 15 residues long. V was clipped by 1 base and J by 4 bases, with 11 bases between them. The CDR3 is CASSLGSGGNQPQHF. The CDR3 nucleotides read TGTGCCAGCAGCTTAGGGTCGGGGGGGAATCAGCCCCAGCATTTT. Full variable domain (missing parts from reference TRBV7-2 and TRBJ1-5): GAGVSQSPSNKVTEKGKDVELRCDPISGHTALYWYRQSLGQGLEFLIYFQGNSAPDKSGLPSDRFSAERTGGSVSTLTIQRTQQEDSAVYLCASSLGSGGNQPQHFGDGTRLSIL.

The chain employs TRBV7-9 and TRBJ2-1; 7 bases are shared with TRBD1. After removal of 5 bases from V and 7 bases from J, the junction contained 11 bases not matched to a gene. This CDR3 comprises 15 residues. Looked up from germline, CDR1 is SEHNR and CDR2 is FQNEAQ (reference sequence). The CDR3: CASSPNLRGLNEQFF. In DNA, the CDR3 is TGTGCCAGCAGCCCCAACCTAAGGGGGCTAAATGAGCAGTTCTTC.

This chain uses TRBV30 with TRBJ2-7; TRBD2 aligns across 12 bases. The V segment lost 4 bases and the J segment 3 bases; nucleotides outside the gene matches: 4. The CDR3 runs 14 residues. Looked up from germline, CDR1 is GTSNPN and CDR2 is SVGIG (reference sequence). The CDR3 DNA follows: TGTGCCTGGATTAGACTAGCGGGAGTCTACGAGCAGTACTTC. This codes for CAWIRLAGVYEQYF.

V and J are TRBV2 and TRBJ2-2, with D perhaps TRBD1 (6 bases). CDR1 is SNHLY, CDR2 FYNNEI, per germline. Trimming removed 9 bases at V and 0 bases at J, with 11 bases between. The CDR3 sequence is 14 residues long. CDR3 sequence: CASREGANTGELFF. The CDR3 DNA is TGTGCCAGTAGAGAGGGGGCGAACACCGGGGAGCTGTTTTTT. Drawing the rest from reference TRBV2 and TRBJ2-2, the complete variable domain is EPEVTQTPSHQVTQMGQEVILRCVPISNHLYFYWYRQILGQKVEFLVSFYNNEISEKSEIFDDQFSVERPDGSNFTLKIRSTKLEDSAMYFCASREGANTGELFFGEGSRLTVL.